This entry concerns a single TCR beta chain. Its matching antigen is unknown. These data belong to a study of cytomegalovirus exposure and HLA in healthy donors. Study in general: Among the approximately 430 donors who were genotyped, about 80% fell in the genetic ancestry cluster that is associated with self-reported Caucasian donors. Study-wide results and limits: A later analysis by the authors found several of the most significant clusters apparently linked to common viral pathogens.

The germline V gene has CDR1 MGHDK and CDR2 SYGVNS. Trimming removed 7 bases from V and 8 bases from J, with 17 bases in between. The CDR3 contains 14 residues. Both 60 Vbeta primers and 13 Jbeta primers went into the PCR. The repertoire was sequenced with immunoSEQ multiplex PCR; TCRdb's copy has only in-frame clones and lacks some. The sample holds about 94,000 clones, more than 60% seen once. The sample consisted of PBMCs. The source of this sequence is a young man in good health and CMV-seronegative. The chain has TRBV25-1 and TRBJ1-4; unclear D gene. CDR3 coding DNA: TGTGCCAGCACTGGAAGGGAAGGGAGGGAAAAACTGTTTTTT. It is translated as CASTGREGREKLFF.